These 23 T cell receptor beta chains originate from one sample sequenced in a study of CD8 T cells in Susac syndrome. An input of about 0.5 to 1 ug of RNA was subjected to reverse transcription using random hexamers. TCRdb ran MiXCR on the immunoSEQ multiplex PCR reads and lists one entry per CDR3 protein. Among around 23,000 distinct CDR3 sequences, 80% to 95% were seen once, and the ten largest hold approximately 0.63%. Material for sequencing was CD8+ T cells from PBMCs. The receptors originated from a human donor with Susac syndrome.

CDR3 nucleotides: TGTGCCAGCAGTGAAAGGGACAAGCTCTACGAGCAGTACTTC. Its translation is CASSERDKLYEQYF. V usage is TRBV2 and J usage is TRBJ2-7; tentatively, D is TRBD1 (6 bases). V lost 2 bases to trimming and J lost 3 bases, with 11 bases between them. Looked up from germline, CDR1 is SNHLY and CDR2 is FYNNEI. The CDR3 loop spans 14 amino acids.

The chain couples TRBV6-6 to TRBJ2-7, with TRBD1 matching over 7 bases. CDR3 length equals 12 residues. The germline CDR1 and CDR2 sequences are MNHNY and SVGAGI (reference sequence). V trimming: 5 bases; J trimming: 10 bases; junction bases outside the gene matches: 8. Written as DNA, the CDR3 is TGTGCCAGCAGTGCTGACAGGGTAGGCCAGTACTTC. Translated: CASSADRVGQYF.

The chain links TRBV20-1 to TRBJ2-1; 8 bases are shared with TRBD1. The CDR3 length is 14 residues. Germline CDR1 is DFQATT and CDR2 is SNEGSKA (reference sequence). V dropped 6 bases and J dropped 8; count of bases not matched to a gene: 12. Here the CDR3 DNA reads TGCAGTGCGTCCGAAGGACAGGGATGGGATGAGCAGTTCTTC. The encoded protein is CSASEGQGWDEQFF.

This clonotype has just a few counts. The chain links TRBV7-9 to TRBJ2-7, with D tentatively TRBD1 (6 bases). The V gene's germline CDR1 is SEHNR and CDR2 FQNEAQ (reference sequence). This CDR3 is 14 amino acids long. V dropped 4 bases and J dropped 2 bases, with 12 bases sitting between them. The CDR3 is CASSSNRETYEQYF. The CDR3 DNA sequence: TGTGCCAGCAGCTCAAACAGGGAGACCTACGAGCAGTACTTC.

The chain couples TRBV6-5 to TRBJ2-1, with D perhaps being TRBD1 or TRBD2 (5 bases each). The CDR3 is made up of 13 amino acids. Trimming removed 7 bases from V and 7 bases from J, with 14 bases in between. CDR1 and CDR2 (germline): MNHEY, SVGAGI. The CDR3: CASTFSEGNEQFF. CDR3 nucleotides: TGTGCCAGCACCTTTTCAGAGGGGAATGAGCAGTTCTTC.

V usage is TRBV28 and J usage is TRBJ1-2; 8 bases match TRBD1. Germline assignment: CDR1 MDHEN and CDR2 SYDVKM. CDR3 length equals 15 residues. V lost 1 base to trimming and J lost 5 bases; unmatched junction nucleotides: 6. CDR3 amino acids: CASSLSWGQAYGYTF. The CDR3 nucleotides read TGTGCCAGCAGTTTATCTTGGGGACAGGCATATGGCTACACCTTC.

This sequence joins TRBV7-9 and TRBJ1-1; no firm D call. V lost 1 base and J lost 6, with 12 bases in between. CDR3 length: 14 amino acids. The germline CDR1 and CDR2 sequences are SEHNR and FQNEAQ (reference sequence). CDR3 in amino acids: CASSLVGQQAEAFF. The CDR3 DNA is TGTGCCAGCAGCTTAGTGGGTCAGCAGGCTGAAGCTTTCTTT.

The CDR3 here is CAWSSDIGSPLHF. In DNA form, the CDR3 reads TGTGCCTGGAGTTCGGACATAGGTTCACCCCTCCACTTT. V is TRBV30 and J is TRBJ1-6; perhaps TRBD1 as D (5 bases). The germline V gene has CDR1 GTSNPN and CDR2 SVGIG (reference sequence). V lost 2 bases to trimming and J lost 9 bases, with 11 bases between them. The CDR3 runs 13 residues.

This clonotype turned up a few times. This chain connects TRBV29-1 to TRBJ2-7; 10 nucleotides agree with TRBD2. The V gene's germline CDR1 is SQVTM and CDR2 ANQGSEA. This CDR3 has 15 amino acids. Trimming took 6 bases from V and 2 from J; bases not matched to a gene: 10. CDR3 protein: CSVTGLAPLAYEQYF. The CDR3 nucleotides are TGCAGCGTGACGGGACTAGCGCCCTTAGCCTACGAGCAGTACTTC.

The genes are TRBV28 and TRBJ1-1; D gene unclear. This CDR3 region has 14 residues. Trimming pared 2 bases from V and 3 bases from J, leaving 10 bases between. Germline CDR1 and CDR2: MDHEN and SYDVKM. The CDR3 DNA reads TGTGCCAGCAGTTTAACTAAGAGGGACACTGAAGCTTTCTTT. Protein: CASSLTKRDTEAFF.

The rearrangement joins TRBV27 to TRBJ1-4; D is unclear. The CDR3 totals 15 residues. Germline V gene sequence: CDR1 MNHEY, CDR2 SMNVEV (reference sequence). V was clipped by 6 bases and J by 7 bases, with 18 bases between them. CDR3 nucleotide sequence: TGTGCCAGCAGATCCGTTAACCCAGGAGTTGAAAAACTGTTTTTT. As protein: CASRSVNPGVEKLFF.

The gene calls are TRBV18 and TRBJ2-7, with D hard to call. Trimming stripped 3 bases from V and 2 bases from J, with 17 bases between. In germline, CDR1 is KGHSH, CDR2 LQKENI. The length of the CDR3 is 16 residues. The CDR3 nucleotides are TGTGCCAGCTCACCTACCCCAACTCCTTTAACCTACGAGCAGTACTTC. This translates into CASSPTPTPLTYEQYF.

In this sample, this clonotype turned up a few times. CDR3 protein: CASSPGQGADYEQYF. The DNA for the CDR3 is TGCGCCAGCAGCCCGGGACAGGGGGCCGACTACGAGCAGTACTTC. This chain links TRBV4-1 with TRBJ2-7; 12 bases are shared with TRBD1. Germline V lookup: CDR1 MGHRA, CDR2 YSYEKL. V shed 4 bases and J 3 bases; nucleotides not matched to a gene: 4. This CDR3 is 15 amino acids long.

The V call is TRBV19, the J call TRBJ1-2; D call uncertain. Germline loops: CDR1 LNHDA, CDR2 SQIVND (reference sequence). V lost 3 bases and J 6 bases, leaving 17 bases between the germline ends. The CDR3 loop spans 15 amino acids. This chain's CDR3 is CASSIPGPIYDGYTF. Here the CDR3 DNA reads TGTGCCAGTAGTATTCCGGGCCCAATTTATGATGGCTACACCTTC.

The chain links TRBV13 to TRBJ2-4; tentative D call: TRBD2 (6 bases). V dropped 5 bases and J dropped 4 bases, with 9 bases sitting between them. The germline V gene has CDR1 PRHDT and CDR2 FYEKMQ (reference sequence). The CDR3 covers 13 residues. CDR3 sequence (DNA): TGTGCCAGCAGCCTGGGGGGAAAAAACATTCAGTACTTC. Translated, it gives CASSLGGKNIQYF.

This chain connects TRBV6-4 to TRBJ2-1; 9 nucleotides line up with TRBD2. The CDR3 has 15 amino acids. After removal of 6 bases from V and 8 bases from J, the junction contained 11 bases not matched to a gene. Germline CDR1 reads MRHNA; CDR2 reads SNTAGT. This CDR3 is CASSPTSGLFYEQFF. The CDR3 nucleotides read TGTGCCAGCAGCCCGACTAGCGGCCTTTTCTATGAGCAGTTCTTC.

V usage is TRBV13 and J usage is TRBJ2-7, with D perhaps matching TRBD2 (7 bases). Germline lookup yields CDR1 PRHDT and CDR2 FYEKMQ (reference sequence). The CDR3 is made up of 15 amino acids. V lost 2 bases, J lost 7 bases, and 18 bases lay in between. CDR3 sequence (DNA): TGTGCCAGCAGCTTATTCGGGGGGCCAAGAGGAGAGCAGTACTTC. It is translated as CASSLFGGPRGEQYF.

The chain uses TRBV6-2 or TRBV6-3 and TRBJ1-1; D is undetermined. The CDR3 consists of 12 residues. Trimming took 3 bases from V and 6 from J, leaving 8 bases between them. The V gene's germline CDR1 is MNHEY and CDR2 SVGEGT. The CDR3 sequence is CASSYRLPEAFF. DNA for the CDR3: TGTGCCAGCAGTTATAGACTCCCTGAAGCTTTCTTT.

This chain connects TRBV7-6 to TRBJ2-3; 11 nucleotides match TRBD2. The V gene end was trimmed by 5 bases and the J gene end by 1 base; junction bases not matched to a gene: 5. CDR3 size: 16 residues. The germline gives CDR1 SGHVS, CDR2 FNYEAQ. DNA for the CDR3: TGTGCCAGCAGCCTATTGACTAGCGGGGGCACAGATACGCAGTATTTT. This encodes CASSLLTSGGTDTQYF. Based on the CDR3 plus reference TRBV7-6 and TRBJ2-3, the full variable domain is GAGVSQSPRYKVTKRGQDVALRCDPISGHVSLYWYRQALGQGPEFLTYFNYEAQQDKSGLPNDRFSAERPEGSISTLTIQRTEQRDSAMYRCASSLLTSGGTDTQYFGPGTRLTVL.

This sequence joins TRBV9 and TRBJ2-1, with unresolved D. CDR1 and CDR2 from the germline V gene are SGDLS and YYNGEE. Trimming removed 1 base at V and 7 bases at J, with 6 bases between. The CDR3 has 12 residues. CDR3 residues: CASSVSVNEQFF. The CDR3 coding sequence is TGTGCCAGCAGCGTATCAGTAAATGAGCAGTTCTTC.

The chain links TRBV11-3 to TRBJ2-7; TRBD1 aligns across 11 bases. J lost 4 bases, V lost 6 bases, and 8 bases had no gene match. From germline, CDR1 is SGHNT and CDR2 YENEEA. CDR3 length: 15 amino acids. The CDR3 DNA follows: TGTGCCAGCAGTTTTCCGGGACAGGGGGTGTACGAGCAGTACTTC. Its translation: CASSFPGQGVYEQYF.

The genes are TRBV5-4 and TRBJ1-6; 8 nucleotides align to TRBD1. This CDR3 spans 18 amino acids. Germline V gene lookup returns CDR1 SGHNT and CDR2 YYREEE (reference sequence). V was pared by 4 bases and J by 4 bases, with 13 bases of the junction left unmatched. CDR3 residues: CASSPGGQDEPYNSPLHF. The CDR3 DNA is TGTGCCAGCAGCCCCGGGGGACAGGACGAACCTTATAATTCACCCCTCCACTTT.

The V and J genes are TRBV24-1 and TRBJ2-1, with TRBD2 identical over 8 bases. CDR3 length equals 16 residues. Germline CDR1 reads KGHDR; CDR2 reads SFDVKD. J gave up 0 bases and V 3 bases, and 3 bases lay outside the gene matches. The CDR3 bases are TGTGCCACCAGTGATATCCGGGGGGGCTCCTACAATGAGCAGTTCTTC. Translating gives CATSDIRGGSYNEQFF.